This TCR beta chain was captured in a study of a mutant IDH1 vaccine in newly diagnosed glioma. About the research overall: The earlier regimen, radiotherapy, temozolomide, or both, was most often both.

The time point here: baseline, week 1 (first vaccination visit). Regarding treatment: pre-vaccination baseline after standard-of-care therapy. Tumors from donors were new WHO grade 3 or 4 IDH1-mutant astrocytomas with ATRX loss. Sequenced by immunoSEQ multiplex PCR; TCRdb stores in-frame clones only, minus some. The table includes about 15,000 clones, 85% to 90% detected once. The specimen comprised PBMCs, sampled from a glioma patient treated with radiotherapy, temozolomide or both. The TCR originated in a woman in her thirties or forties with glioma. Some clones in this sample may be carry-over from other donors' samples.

The CDR3 spells CASSLAQDRVYEQYF. CDR3 sequence (DNA): TGTGCCAGCAGCTTAGCGCAGGACAGGGTGTACGAGCAGTACTTC. The chain recombines TRBV7-6 with TRBJ2-7, with 8 bases that match TRBD1. Looked up from germline, CDR1 is SGHVS and CDR2 is FNYEAQ. This CDR3 contains 15 residues. V trimming: 0 bases; J trimming: 4 bases; junction bases outside the gene matches: 5.